What follows are 24 T cell receptor beta chains derived from one specimen sequenced in a study of T-cell memory formation after mild COVID-19. From the 5' RACE reads, TCRdb called clonotypes with MiXCR, one entry per CDR3 protein. The sample holds 25,000 or so distinct CDR3 sequences; 7.4% are singletons and the top ten take 13% to 15%. The material sequenced was PBMCs or a T cell subset sorted from them (not recorded which). The receptor source for this set is an adult woman who had mild COVID-19 (a few samples of this study predate the infection). Cell type and time point are not known.

This clonotype was picked up many times. This chain links TRBV20-1 with TRBJ2-1, with 7 positions matching TRBD2. The CDR3 runs 15 residues. V dropped 1 base and J dropped 2; count of bases not matched to a gene: 5. CDR1 is DFQATT, CDR2 SNEGSKA, per germline (reference sequence). The CDR3 nucleotides are TGCAGTGCTAGAGGGGGTGGGAGGGCCTACAATGAGCAGTTCTTC. Amino acid sequence: CSARGGGRAYNEQFF.

The CDR3 sequence: CASSSPGEANYGYTF. The CDR3, as DNA: TGTGCCAGCAGCTCGCCAGGGGAAGCTAACTATGGCTACACCTTC. The chain employs TRBV7-2 and TRBJ1-2; a possible D gene is TRBD1 (6 bases). This CDR3 has 15 residues. Germline CDR1 is SGHTA and CDR2 is FQGNSA. V lost 4 bases and J lost 0, with 12 bases in between.

This clonotype was observed many times. The chain uses TRBV7-2 and TRBJ1-2, with D perhaps matching TRBD1 (5 bases). V dropped 2 bases and J dropped 4 bases, with 14 bases sitting between them. The CDR3 sequence is 15 residues long. The germline V gene has CDR1 SGHTA and CDR2 FQGNSA. The DNA of the CDR3 is TGTGCCAGCAGCTTACTAGGACATCTCTCCTATGGCTACACCTTC. Translation: CASSLLGHLSYGYTF.

This clonotype occurred many times. The chain combines TRBV12-3 or TRBV12-4 with TRBJ2-1; 7 bases are shared with TRBD1. Trimming removed 3 bases from V and 6 bases from J; junction bases left unmatched: 5. The CDR3 is 14 residues long. CDR3 sequence: CASSFWSGGNEQFF. CDR3 in DNA: TGTGCCAGCAGTTTCTGGTCAGGGGGCAATGAGCAGTTCTTC.

This clonotype came up many times. The rearrangement links TRBV6-2 or TRBV6-3 to TRBJ1-5; D might be TRBD1 (6 bases). V lost 6 bases to trimming and J lost 4 bases, with 16 bases between them. This CDR3 spans 15 amino acids. Per the germline V gene, CDR1 is MNHEY and CDR2 is SVGEGT. The CDR3 nucleotides are TGTGCCAGCAGCCCAGGGGTCGCAGATAATCAGCCCCAGCATTTT. The encoded protein is CASSPGVADNQPQHF.

At least ten counts were recorded for this clonotype. V is TRBV5-6 and J is TRBJ1-6; TRBD1 matches 9 bases. Looked up from germline, CDR1 is SGHDT and CDR2 is YYEEEE. The J segment lost 10 bases and the V segment lost 0 bases, leaving 8 bases of the junction unmatched. CDR3 length: 16 residues. CDR3 protein: CASSLVAGQGSSPLHF. As DNA, the CDR3 is TGTGCCAGCAGCTTGGTGGCGGGACAGGGATCCTCACCCCTCCACTTT. Supplemented by reference TRBV5-6 and TRBJ1-6, the full variable domain reads DAGVTQSPTHLIKTRGQQVTLRCSPKSGHDTVSWYQQALGQGPQFIFQYYEEEERQRGNFPDRFSGHQFPNYSSELNVNALLLGDSALYLCASSLVAGQGSSPLHFGNGTRLTVT.

V usage is TRBV5-6 and J usage is TRBJ2-1; the D gene is possibly TRBD2 (6 bases). The germline V and J ends were trimmed by 0 bases and 9 bases, with 16 bases remaining between them. CDR3 size: 15 residues. CDR1 is SGHDT and CDR2 is YYEEEE in the germline V gene. The CDR3 loop is CASSLGGGSRGEQFF. The CDR3 nucleotides are TGTGCCAGCAGCTTGGGGGGAGGTTCGAGAGGTGAGCAGTTCTTC.

Many counts were recorded for this clonotype. The chain employs TRBV7-9 and TRBJ2-1; 8 bases match TRBD2. The V gene end was trimmed by 5 bases and the J gene end by 8 bases; junction bases not matched to a gene: 17. The CDR3 is 17 amino acids. Germline V gives CDR1 SEHNR, CDR2 FQNEAQ (reference sequence). CDR3 protein: CASSPNRGLARLDEQFF. The CDR3 DNA reads TGTGCCAGCAGCCCTAACCGAGGACTAGCCCGTTTGGATGAGCAGTTCTTC.

This clonotype was counted many times. The gene calls are TRBV11-2 and TRBJ1-2; D gene unclear. CDR1 SGHAT and CDR2 FQNNGV come from the germline V gene. The CDR3 has 13 amino acids. Deletions cut 5 bases from V and 4 bases from J, with 11 bases between. As DNA, the CDR3 is TGTGCCAGCAGCCCGCGGTGGGCCTATGGCTACACCTTC. This sequence encodes CASSPRWAYGYTF.

This clonotype has ten or more counts. This rearrangement joins TRBV6-5 to TRBJ1-1; D call uncertain. CDR1 and CDR2 (germline): MNHEY, SVGAGI. The CDR3 length is 13 residues. Between the trimmed V and J ends, which lost 5 bases and 1 base, there was a span of 8 bases. DNA of the CDR3: TGTGCCAGCAGTGACCGACAGAACACTGAAGCTTTCTTT. Residues: CASSDRQNTEAFF.

This chain uses TRBV30 with TRBJ2-2; 7 bases match TRBD1. The V and J ends lost 0 bases and 7 bases, in that order; junction bases with no gene match: 8. The CDR3 extends over 15 amino acids. Germline V gene sequence: CDR1 GTSNPN, CDR2 SVGIG (reference sequence). The CDR3 loop reads CAWSVDRVYIGELFF. The CDR3, as DNA: TGTGCCTGGAGTGTAGACAGGGTGTATATCGGGGAGCTGTTTTTT. Based on the CDR3 plus reference TRBV30 and TRBJ2-2, the full variable domain is SQTIHQWPATLVQPVGSPLSLECTVEGTSNPNLYWYRQAAGRGLQLLFYSVGIGQISSEVPQNLSASRPQDRQFILSSKKLLLSDSGFYLCAWSVDRVYIGELFFGEGSRLTVL.

In its sample, this clonotype was seen a few times. The CDR3 loop reads CASSFRLAGSEQYF. CDR3 coding DNA: TGTGCCAGCAGCTTTCGACTAGCGGGAAGCGAGCAGTACTTC. The rearrangement uses TRBV5-4 and TRBJ2-7, with 11 bases fitting TRBD2. The V gene end was trimmed by 2 bases and the J gene end by 6 bases; junction bases not matched to a gene: 4. CDR1 and CDR2 (germline): SGHNT, YYREEE (reference sequence). This CDR3 has 14 residues.

This clonotype has at least ten counts. The V gene is TRBV5-1, the J gene TRBJ1-4; D call uncertain. The germline V gene encodes CDR1 SGHRS and CDR2 YFSETQ. V dropped 4 bases and J dropped 7 bases, with 11 bases sitting between them. There are 13 residues in the CDR3. DNA for the CDR3: TGCGCCAGCAGCACACACGGCGGTGAAAAACTGTTTTTT. Amino acids: CASSTHGGEKLFF.

This clonotype was recorded a few times. The CDR3 loop reads CSVRHVTGGDTGELFF. The CDR3 bases are TGCAGCGTACGACACGTAACAGGGGGTGACACCGGGGAGCTGTTTTTT. The rearrangement uses TRBV29-1 and TRBJ2-2, with 8 nucleotides matching TRBD1. This CDR3 is 16 amino acids long. Germline V lookup: CDR1 SQVTM, CDR2 ANQGSEA. Losses at the gene ends were 6 bases for V and 3 bases for J; bases not matched to a gene: 12.

This clonotype was seen ten or more times. The V call is TRBV4-2, the J call TRBJ1-6; 9 positions match TRBD1. The germline gives CDR1 LGHNA, CDR2 YNFKEQ. The CDR3 contains 15 residues. J gave up 8 bases and V 2 bases, and 4 bases lay outside the gene matches. Written as DNA, the CDR3 is TGTGCCAGCAGCCAACGACAGGGGGAGTATTCACCCCTCCACTTT. Encoded protein: CASSQRQGEYSPLHF.

V and J are TRBV5-1 and TRBJ2-7; D is possibly TRBD2 (5 bases). CDR3 size: 13 residues. The V gene lost 4 bases and the J gene lost 0 bases, with 8 bases spanning the gap. Per the germline V gene, CDR1 is SGHRS and CDR2 is YFSETQ. CDR3 sequence reads: CASSVTSSYEQYF. The CDR3 DNA reads as TGCGCCAGCAGCGTAACTAGCTCCTACGAGCAGTACTTC.

This clonotype has a handful of counts. The CDR3 DNA reads as TGTGCCAGCAGTACGGACGTACAGGGCGAGCAGTACGTC. Protein product: CASSTDVQGEQYV. The rearrangement links TRBV14 to TRBJ2-7, with D maybe TRBD1 (6 bases). The V gene lost 6 bases and the J gene lost 6 bases, with 15 bases spanning the gap. Germline-derived CDR1 and CDR2 are SGHDN and FVKESK. The CDR3 covers 13 residues.

This clonotype was recorded at least ten times. The gene calls are TRBV5-1 and TRBJ1-1, with D hard to call. The CDR3 loop spans 13 amino acids. The germline V gene has CDR1 SGHRS and CDR2 YFSETQ. Trimming shortened V by 1 base and J by 3 bases, and 7 bases separated the two germline ends. The CDR3 coding sequence is TGCGCCAGCAGCTTGATGAGGGACACTGAAGCTTTCTTT. Protein sequence: CASSLMRDTEAFF.

This clonotype was recorded at least ten times. The J gene is TRBJ1-1, the V gene TRBV7-9, with a tentative D call TRBD1 (6 bases). This CDR3 is 15 amino acids long. CDR1 and CDR2 (germline): SEHNR, FQNEAQ (reference sequence). Trimming shortened V by 4 bases and J by 0 bases, and 12 bases separated the two germline ends. The CDR3 DNA reads TGTGCCAGCAGCTACCGGACAGCAATGAACACTGAAGCTTTCTTT. This codes for CASSYRTAMNTEAFF.

Ten or more counts support this clonotype. The chain is built from TRBV20-1 and TRBJ1-2; 7 nucleotides agree with TRBD1. V lost 3 bases and J lost 4; bases outside the gene matches: 11. The CDR3 runs to 15 residues. From germline, CDR1 is DFQATT and CDR2 SNEGSKA (reference sequence). CDR3 loop: CSASPRDSTFYGYTF. CDR3 in DNA: TGCAGTGCTAGTCCGCGGGACAGCACCTTCTATGGCTACACCTTC.

The chain is built from TRBV11-2 and TRBJ2-1; weak D call: TRBD2 (5 bases). The CDR3 has 15 residues. Germline assignment: CDR1 SGHAT and CDR2 FQNNGV. The V end lost 4 bases, the J end lost 2 bases, and 12 bases lay between the germline ends. CDR3 nucleotide sequence: TGTGCCAGCAGCTCAGTAGCGACCCCCTACAATGAGCAGTTCTTC. It is translated as CASSSVATPYNEQFF.

This clonotype has a count of ten or more. The V and J genes are TRBV6-1 and TRBJ2-1, with D unresolved. The CDR3 loop spans 8 amino acids. Germline V gives CDR1 MNHNS, CDR2 SASEGT. V was clipped by 5 bases and J by 15 bases, with 5 bases between them. The CDR3 reads CASSRAFF. CDR3 nucleotides: TGTGCCAGCAGTAGGGCGTTCTTC.

This clonotype appeared many times. The gene calls are TRBV11-2 and TRBJ2-7, with D hard to call. The V gene's germline CDR1 is SGHAT and CDR2 FQNNGV. The CDR3 contains 11 residues. V lost 5 bases, J lost 4 bases, and 6 bases lay in between. CDR3 in amino acids: CASSLLYEQYF. CDR3 sequence (DNA): TGTGCCAGCAGCCTCCTGTACGAGCAGTACTTC.

This clonotype was seen repeatedly, ten times or more. This chain uses TRBV27 with TRBJ1-1; no clear D gene. The CDR3 covers 14 residues. V was pared by 0 bases and J by 4 bases, with 9 bases between. The germline gives CDR1 MNHEY, CDR2 SMNVEV (reference sequence). The CDR3 is CASSLSRGFTEAFF. In nucleotides, the CDR3 is TGTGCCAGCAGTTTATCACGCGGTTTCACTGAAGCTTTCTTT.